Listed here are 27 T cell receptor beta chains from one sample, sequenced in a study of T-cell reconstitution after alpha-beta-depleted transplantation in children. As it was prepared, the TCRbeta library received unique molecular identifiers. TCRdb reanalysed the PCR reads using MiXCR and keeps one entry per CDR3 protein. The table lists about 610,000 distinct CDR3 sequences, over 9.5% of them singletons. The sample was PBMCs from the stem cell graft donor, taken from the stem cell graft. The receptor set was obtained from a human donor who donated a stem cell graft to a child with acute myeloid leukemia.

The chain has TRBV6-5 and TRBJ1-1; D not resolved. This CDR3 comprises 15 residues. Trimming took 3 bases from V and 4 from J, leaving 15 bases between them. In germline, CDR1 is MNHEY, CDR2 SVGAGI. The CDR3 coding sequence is TGTGCCAGCAGTTATCTCGGGGAGGTGGGCACTGAAGCTTTCTTT. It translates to CASSYLGEVGTEAFF.

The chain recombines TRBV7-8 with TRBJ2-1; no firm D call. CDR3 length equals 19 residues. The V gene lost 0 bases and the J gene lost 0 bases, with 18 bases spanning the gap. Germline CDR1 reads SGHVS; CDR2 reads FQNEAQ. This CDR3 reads CASSLARLRSPSSYNEQFF. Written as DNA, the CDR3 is TGTGCCAGCAGCTTAGCGCGTCTTCGTTCCCCTAGCTCCTACAATGAGCAGTTCTTC.

The CDR3 coding sequence is TGCAGCGTCGCCCTGTTTAGCACAGATACGCAGTATTTT. Amino acids: CSVALFSTDTQYF. The chain carries TRBV20-1 and TRBJ2-3, with D unclear. Germline values: CDR1 DFQATT, CDR2 SNEGSKA (reference sequence). The CDR3 covers 13 residues.

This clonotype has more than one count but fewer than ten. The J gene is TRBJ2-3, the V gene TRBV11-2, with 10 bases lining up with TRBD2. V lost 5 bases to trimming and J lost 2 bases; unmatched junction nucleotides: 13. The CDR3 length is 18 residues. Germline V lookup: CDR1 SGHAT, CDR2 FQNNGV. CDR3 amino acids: CASSPPLALAGDTDTQYF. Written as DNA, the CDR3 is TGTGCCAGCAGCCCACCCTTGGCTCTAGCGGGGGACACAGATACGCAGTATTTT.

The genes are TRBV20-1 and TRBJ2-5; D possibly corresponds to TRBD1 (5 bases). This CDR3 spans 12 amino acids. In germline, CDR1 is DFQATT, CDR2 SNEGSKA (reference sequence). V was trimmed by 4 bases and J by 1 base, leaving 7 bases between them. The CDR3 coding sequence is TGCAGTGCTAACAGGCTCCAAGAGACCCAGTACTTC. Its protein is CSANRLQETQYF.

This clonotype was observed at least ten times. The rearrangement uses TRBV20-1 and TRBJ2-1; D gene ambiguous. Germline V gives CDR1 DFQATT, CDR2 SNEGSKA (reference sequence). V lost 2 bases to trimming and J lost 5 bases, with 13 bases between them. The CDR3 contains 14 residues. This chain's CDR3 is CSARTVFIHNEQFF. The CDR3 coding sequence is TGCAGTGCTAGAACCGTATTTATCCACAATGAGCAGTTCTTC.

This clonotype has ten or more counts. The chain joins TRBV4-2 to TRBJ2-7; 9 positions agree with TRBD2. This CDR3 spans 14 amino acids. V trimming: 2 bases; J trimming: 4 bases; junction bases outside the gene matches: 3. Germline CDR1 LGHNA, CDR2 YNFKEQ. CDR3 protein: CASSQLAGSYEQYF. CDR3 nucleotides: TGTGCCAGCAGCCAACTAGCGGGAAGTTACGAGCAGTACTTC.

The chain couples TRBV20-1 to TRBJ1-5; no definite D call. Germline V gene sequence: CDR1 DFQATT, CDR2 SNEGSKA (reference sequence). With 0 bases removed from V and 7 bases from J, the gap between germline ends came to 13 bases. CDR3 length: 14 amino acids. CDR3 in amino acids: CSARDLSLYQPQHF. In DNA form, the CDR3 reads TGCAGTGCTAGAGATCTCAGTCTATACCAGCCCCAGCATTTT.

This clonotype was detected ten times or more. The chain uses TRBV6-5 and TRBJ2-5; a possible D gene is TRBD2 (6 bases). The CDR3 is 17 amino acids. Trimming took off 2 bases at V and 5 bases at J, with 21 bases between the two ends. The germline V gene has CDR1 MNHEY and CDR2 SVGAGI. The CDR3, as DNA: TGTGCCAGCAGTTACCCCTCGAGGCGGGGTCGGGTTGAGACCCAGTACTTC. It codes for CASSYPSRRGRVETQYF.

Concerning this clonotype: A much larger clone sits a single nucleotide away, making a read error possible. The CDR3 is CASSPSGECIGELFF. Written as DNA, the CDR3 is TGTGCCAGCAGCCCCAGCGGGGAATGCATCGGGGAGCTGTTTTTT. The chain joins TRBV7-6 to TRBJ2-2; 7 bases agree with TRBD2. Looked up from germline, CDR1 is SGHVS and CDR2 is FNYEAQ. This CDR3 is 15 amino acids long. The V and J ends lost 5 bases and 7 bases, in that order; junction bases with no gene match: 10.

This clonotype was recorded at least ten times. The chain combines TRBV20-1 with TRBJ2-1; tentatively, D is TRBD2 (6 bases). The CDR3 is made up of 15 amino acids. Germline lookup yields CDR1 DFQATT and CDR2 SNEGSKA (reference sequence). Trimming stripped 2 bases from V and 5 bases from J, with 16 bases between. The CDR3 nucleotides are TGCAGTGCTAGAAAACCGGGAGATTGGCACAATGAGCAGTTCTTC. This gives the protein CSARKPGDWHNEQFF.

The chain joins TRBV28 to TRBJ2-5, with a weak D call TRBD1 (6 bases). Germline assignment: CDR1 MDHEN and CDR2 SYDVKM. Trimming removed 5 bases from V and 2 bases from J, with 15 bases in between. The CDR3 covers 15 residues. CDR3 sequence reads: CASSPSGTWQETQYF. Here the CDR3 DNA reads TGTGCCAGCAGTCCCTCCGGGACATGGCAAGAGACCCAGTACTTC.

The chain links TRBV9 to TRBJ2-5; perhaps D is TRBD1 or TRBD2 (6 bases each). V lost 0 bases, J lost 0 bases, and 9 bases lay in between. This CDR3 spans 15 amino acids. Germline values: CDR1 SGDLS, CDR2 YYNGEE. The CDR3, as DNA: TGTGCCAGCAGCGTAGAAGGGGGGAACCAAGAGACCCAGTACTTC. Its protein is CASSVEGGNQETQYF.

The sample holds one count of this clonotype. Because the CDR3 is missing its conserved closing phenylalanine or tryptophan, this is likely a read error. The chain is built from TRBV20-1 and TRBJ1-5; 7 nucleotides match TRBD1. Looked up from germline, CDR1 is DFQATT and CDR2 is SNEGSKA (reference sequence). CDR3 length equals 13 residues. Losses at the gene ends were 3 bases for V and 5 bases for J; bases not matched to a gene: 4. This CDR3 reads CSARRQGDQPQHY. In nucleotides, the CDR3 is TGCAGTGCTAGGCGACAGGGCGATCAGCCCCAGCATTAT.

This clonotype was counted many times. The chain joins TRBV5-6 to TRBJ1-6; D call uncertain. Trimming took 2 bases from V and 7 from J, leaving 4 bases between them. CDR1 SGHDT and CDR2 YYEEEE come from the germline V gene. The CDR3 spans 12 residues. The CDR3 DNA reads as TGTGCCAGCAGCTTCGCCAATTCACCCCTCCACTTT. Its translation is CASSFANSPLHF.

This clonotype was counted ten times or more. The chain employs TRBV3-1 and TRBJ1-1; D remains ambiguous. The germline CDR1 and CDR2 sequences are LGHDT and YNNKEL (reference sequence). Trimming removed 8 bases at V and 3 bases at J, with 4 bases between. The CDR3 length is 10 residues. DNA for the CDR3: TGTGCCAGCTTATACACTGAAGCTTTCTTT. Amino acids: CASLYTEAFF.

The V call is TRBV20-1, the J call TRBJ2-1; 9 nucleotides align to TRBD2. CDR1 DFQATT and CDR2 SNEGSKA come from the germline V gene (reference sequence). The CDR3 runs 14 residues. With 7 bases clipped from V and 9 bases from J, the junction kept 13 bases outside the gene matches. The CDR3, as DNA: TGCAGTGTTCTGGGGACTAGCCTCCGGGCTGAGCAGTTCTTC. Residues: CSVLGTSLRAEQFF.

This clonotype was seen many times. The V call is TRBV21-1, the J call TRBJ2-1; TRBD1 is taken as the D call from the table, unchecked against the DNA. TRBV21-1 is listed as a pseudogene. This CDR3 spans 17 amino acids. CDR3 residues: CASSKWGFWGWTNEQFF. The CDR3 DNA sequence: TGTGCCAGCAGCAAATGGGGGTTTTGGGGGTGGACGAATGAGCAGTTCTTC.

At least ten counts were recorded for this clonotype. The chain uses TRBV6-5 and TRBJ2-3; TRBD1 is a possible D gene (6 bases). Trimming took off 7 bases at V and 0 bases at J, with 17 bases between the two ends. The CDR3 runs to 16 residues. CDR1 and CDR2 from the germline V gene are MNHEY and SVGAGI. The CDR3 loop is CASNRQGRYSTDTQYF. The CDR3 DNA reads TGTGCCAGCAACCGCCAGGGGCGATATAGCACAGATACGCAGTATTTT.

The CDR3 nucleotides are TGCAGTGCTAGTACCGGACAGGGGTACTACGAGCAGTACTTC. The encoded protein is CSASTGQGYYEQYF. The gene calls are TRBV20-1 and TRBJ2-7, with 9 bases lining up with TRBD1. This CDR3 spans 14 amino acids. Looked up from germline, CDR1 is DFQATT and CDR2 is SNEGSKA (reference sequence). V lost 3 bases, J lost 3 bases, and 6 bases stayed unmatched.

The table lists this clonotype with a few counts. CDR3 loop: CASSLGPPGGAYNEQFF. CDR3 DNA sequence: TGCGCCAGCAGCTTGGGACCACCAGGTGGGGCCTACAATGAGCAGTTCTTC. The chain is built from TRBV5-1 and TRBJ2-1; D not resolved. CDR1 is SGHRS and CDR2 is YFSETQ in the germline V gene. Trimming cost V 0 bases and J 2 bases, with 15 bases left between them. CDR3 length: 17 residues.

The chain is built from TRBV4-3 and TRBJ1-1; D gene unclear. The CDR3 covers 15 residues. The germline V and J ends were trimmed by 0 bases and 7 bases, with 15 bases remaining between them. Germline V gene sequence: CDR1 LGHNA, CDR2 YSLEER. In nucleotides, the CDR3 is TGCGCCAGCAGCCAAGATAGAGGGTTATACGGTGAAGCTTTCTTT. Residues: CASSQDRGLYGEAFF.

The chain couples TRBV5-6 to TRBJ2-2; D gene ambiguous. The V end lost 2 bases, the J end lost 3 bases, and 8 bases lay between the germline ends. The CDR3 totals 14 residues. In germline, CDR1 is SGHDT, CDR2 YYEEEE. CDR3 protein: CASSLIKYTGELFF. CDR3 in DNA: TGTGCCAGCAGCTTAATTAAATACACCGGGGAGCTGTTTTTT.

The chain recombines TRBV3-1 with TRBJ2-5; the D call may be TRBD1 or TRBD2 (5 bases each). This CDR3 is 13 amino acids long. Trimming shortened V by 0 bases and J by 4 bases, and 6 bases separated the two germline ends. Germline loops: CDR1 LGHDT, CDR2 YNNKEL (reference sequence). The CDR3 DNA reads TGTGCCAGCAGCCAAGATGGGGGAGAGACCCAGTACTTC. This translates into CASSQDGGETQYF.

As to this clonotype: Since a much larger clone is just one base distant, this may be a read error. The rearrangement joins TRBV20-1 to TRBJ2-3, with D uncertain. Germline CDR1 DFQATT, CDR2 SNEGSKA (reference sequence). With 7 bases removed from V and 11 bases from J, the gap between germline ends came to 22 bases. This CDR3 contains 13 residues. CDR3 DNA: TGCAGTGTTCCCTTTGGCGTTCAGAATATGCAGTATTTT. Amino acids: CSVPFGVQNMQYF.

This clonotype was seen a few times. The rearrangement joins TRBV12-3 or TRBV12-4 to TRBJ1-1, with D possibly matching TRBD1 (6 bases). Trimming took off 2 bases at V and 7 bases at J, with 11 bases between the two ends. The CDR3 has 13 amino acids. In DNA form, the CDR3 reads TGTGCCAGCAGTTTACTGGGGGGCGGTGAAGCTTTCTTT. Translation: CASSLLGGGEAFF.

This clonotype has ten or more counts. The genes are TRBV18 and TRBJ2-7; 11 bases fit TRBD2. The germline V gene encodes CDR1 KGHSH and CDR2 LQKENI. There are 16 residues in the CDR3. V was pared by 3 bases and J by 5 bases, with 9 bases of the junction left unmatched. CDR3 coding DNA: TGTGCCAGCTCACCCTGGCTAGCGGGAGGTATCCACGAGCAGTACTTC. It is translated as CASSPWLAGGIHEQYF.